This T cell receptor (beta chain) was documented in a study of blood T cell repertoires in COVID-19. Seattle cases were enrolled at active infection and followed longitudinally. Clones were sequenced by immunoSEQ multiplex PCR, and TCRdb holds only the in-frame ones, with some missing. The sample yields 390,000 or so clones, more than 70% seen once. The sequence came from a woman aged 30 to 39 with COVID-19, enrolled during active disease. The source material was peripheral blood.

Written as DNA, the CDR3 is TGTGCCAGCAGTAATGTCGGACAGGGGAGGTACGAGCAGTACTTC. It specifies CASSNVGQGRYEQYF. This chain links TRBV28 with TRBJ2-7, with TRBD1 identical over 9 bases. The germline V gene encodes CDR1 MDHEN and CDR2 SYDVKM. V was pared by 5 bases and J by 4 bases, with 9 bases of the junction left unmatched. There are 15 residues in the CDR3.